Described below is a single TCR beta chain sequence and its context. What it recognizes is unknown. Relapse after autologous stem cell transplantation occurred in every patient, and brentuximab vedotin exposure varied. Complete response, partial response or progressive disease was each patient's best response. This CDR3 has 15 residues. Germline V gene lookup returns CDR1 MNHNS and CDR2 SASEGT. Deletions cut 4 bases from V and 5 bases from J, with 15 bases between. The sample is drawn from a study of PD-1 blockade in classical Hodgkin lymphoma. Notes on the study in general: Significantly greater TCR diversity emerged by C4D1 in CD4+ cells but not CD8+ cells. Those patients who began receiving nivolumab less than 1 year after ASCT had lower diversity, and they were excluded. When set against healthy donors, newly diagnosed patients were reported to show lower baseline TCR diversity.

TCRdb's copy holds only in-frame clones and misses some; the assay was immunoSEQ multiplex PCR. The sample lists under 30,000 clones; 71% were seen once. The TCR originated in a human donor with classical Hodgkin lymphoma. The sequencing here drew on peripheral blood mononuclear cells (PBMCs), taken before the second cycle of nivolumab. The genes are TRBV6-1 and TRBJ1-5, with D possibly TRBD1 on 6 matching bases. Here the CDR3 DNA reads TGTGCCAGCAGTGTATCGACAGGCCTTTATCAGCCCCAGCATTTT. Amino acid sequence: CASSVSTGLYQPQHF.